This section outlines one T cell receptor beta chain sequence together with its context. Likely a read error: the CDR3 ends without its conserved phenylalanine or tryptophan. The DNA is left out, because the CDR3 cannot be placed on it with certainty; the CDR3 is given as TCRdb lists it. The data originate from a study of tumor-infiltrating lymphocytes in oesophageal squamous cell carcinoma. The CDR3 length is 17 residues, termini included. Germline lookup yields CDR1 MNHEY and CDR2 SMNVEV (reference sequence). MiXCR, applied by TCRdb to the PCR reads, yields one record per CDR3 protein. Counted here are almost 20,000 distinct CDR3 sequences, approximately 40% occurring once; the ten biggest clones make up under 8%.

This TCR derives from a male donor with esophageal squamous cell carcinoma. The chain uses TRBV27 and TRBJ2-3; no DNA check was done on the table's D call, TRBD1. Input material: blood. CDR3: CASSRRDSPQETQYFGP.